One and the same sample provided the 23 T cell receptor beta chains below, sequenced in a study of blood T cell repertoires in COVID-19. Produced via immunoSEQ multiplex PCR; TCRdb's table is partial and in-frame only. The table records around 250,000 clones, around 86% of them present only once. Sequenced sample: peripheral blood. The receptors come from a woman aged 55-75 years who had recovered from COVID-19.

The chain recombines TRBV9 with TRBJ1-2; D might be TRBD1 (5 bases). The V gene's germline CDR1 is SGDLS and CDR2 YYNGEE. The CDR3 contains 15 residues. V was shortened by 3 bases and J by 3 bases, with 15 bases between the two germline ends. The CDR3 region has the DNA TGTGCCAGCAGCGGCGGCGGGAGGGGATACTATGGCTACACCTTC. It encodes CASSGGGRGYYGYTF.

V usage is TRBV6-2 or TRBV6-3 and J usage is TRBJ1-1, with D perhaps TRBD1 (6 bases). The germline V gene encodes CDR1 MNHEY and CDR2 SVGEGT. Between the trimmed V and J ends, which lost 4 bases and 5 bases, there was a span of 14 bases. This CDR3 is 14 amino acids long. CDR3 sequence: CASSFSRGRTEAFF. As DNA, the CDR3 is TGTGCCAGCAGTTTTTCCAGGGGCAGGACTGAAGCTTTCTTT.

V gene TRBV4-2 combines with J gene TRBJ2-2; weak D call: TRBD2 (5 bases). Trimming stripped 5 bases from V and 3 bases from J, with 19 bases between. This CDR3 has 17 residues. Germline lookup yields CDR1 LGHNA and CDR2 YNFKEQ. Written as DNA, the CDR3 is TGTGCCAGCAGCATTCGGGGTCCTATGCGGGACACCGGGGAGCTGTTTTTT. Its protein product is CASSIRGPMRDTGELFF.

A single count supports this clone. The chain employs TRBV27 and TRBJ1-2; no definite D call. There are 13 residues in the CDR3. Germline CDR1 MNHEY, CDR2 SMNVEV (reference sequence). Trimming took off 3 bases at V and 4 bases at J, with 9 bases between the two ends. CDR3 residues: CASSFRESYGYTF. CDR3 nucleotide sequence: TGTGCCAGCAGTTTTCGGGAAAGCTATGGCTACACCTTC.

The chain carries TRBV5-1 and TRBJ2-7; 9 positions match TRBD2. Unmatched junction bases numbered 9, after V lost 4 bases and J lost 7 bases. Germline V CDR1 and CDR2: SGHRS, YFSETQ. The CDR3 runs to 14 residues. The CDR3 DNA reads as TGCGCCAGCAGCCAAGGACTAGCGAGTGGAGAGCAGTACTTC. Protein: CASSQGLASGEQYF.

The gene calls are TRBV24-1 and TRBJ1-2; perhaps TRBD1 as D (6 bases). This CDR3 region has 13 residues. CDR1 and CDR2 (germline): KGHDR, SFDVKD. Trimming took 4 bases from V and 5 from J, leaving 10 bases between them. CDR3 sequence: CATSETGTYGYTF. DNA for the CDR3: TGTGCCACCAGTGAAACCGGGACATATGGCTACACCTTC.

This sequence joins TRBV24-1 and TRBJ2-3; 14 bases map to TRBD2. The CDR3 covers 18 residues. Germline values: CDR1 KGHDR, CDR2 SFDVKD. Unmatched junction bases numbered 4, after V lost 3 bases and J lost 0 bases. CDR3 DNA sequence: TGTGCCACCAGTGATAGACTAGCGGGGGGGACTAGCACAGATACGCAGTATTTT. This codes for CATSDRLAGGTSTDTQYF.

Only one count was recorded for this clone. The chain recombines TRBV6-5 with TRBJ2-7, with D hard to call. Deletions cut 0 bases from V and 2 bases from J, with 11 bases between. Looked up from germline, CDR1 is MNHEY and CDR2 is SVGAGI. This CDR3 contains 15 residues. The CDR3 region has the DNA TGTGCCAGCAGTTACTCGGCTAGTTCTGCCTACGAGCAGTACTTC. It codes for CASSYSASSAYEQYF.

This sequence joins TRBV6-6 and TRBJ1-6; D call uncertain. The V and J ends lost 0 bases and 0 bases respectively, with 6 bases between them. Germline CDR1 is MNHNY and CDR2 is SVGAGI (reference sequence). CDR3 length: 16 amino acids. This chain's CDR3 is CASSYSGSSYNSPLHF. In DNA, the CDR3 is TGTGCCAGCAGTTACTCGGGCAGCTCCTATAATTCACCCCTCCACTTT.

This chain uses TRBV11-3 with TRBJ1-1, with a tentative D call TRBD1 (5 bases). V lost 4 bases, J lost 5 bases, and 11 bases lay in between. Germline values: CDR1 SGHNT, CDR2 YENEEA. This CDR3 has 13 amino acids. The CDR3 DNA reads TGTGCCAGCAGCTCCTCCCAGGGAACTGAAGCTTTCTTT. Translating it yields CASSSSQGTEAFF.

V usage is TRBV4-2 and J usage is TRBJ1-5, with 8 nucleotides matching TRBD1. V trimming: 0 bases; J trimming: 6 bases; junction bases outside the gene matches: 7. The CDR3 has 16 residues. Germline CDR1 LGHNA, CDR2 YNFKEQ. The CDR3 loop reads CASSQESTGGSQPQHF. For the CDR3, the DNA is TGTGCCAGCAGCCAAGAAAGTACAGGGGGTAGTCAGCCCCAGCATTTT.

The V call is TRBV9, the J call TRBJ2-1; possibly TRBD2 for D (5 bases). This CDR3 is 15 amino acids long. Germline V gene sequence: CDR1 SGDLS, CDR2 YYNGEE. Deletions cut 4 bases from V and 9 bases from J, with 20 bases between. CDR3 residues: CASSTQDTDLAEQFF. In DNA, the CDR3 is TGTGCCAGCAGCACCCAAGACACAGACCTAGCTGAGCAGTTCTTC.

The chain couples TRBV11-2 to TRBJ1-5; TRBD1 matches at 7 bases. Germline V gives CDR1 SGHAT, CDR2 FQNNGV. The CDR3 runs 15 residues. V trimming: 2 bases; J trimming: 2 bases; junction bases outside the gene matches: 3. CDR3 sequence reads: CASSLWTGGNQPQHF. The CDR3 coding sequence is TGTGCCAGCAGCTTATGGACAGGCGGCAATCAGCCCCAGCATTTT. Full variable domain (outside the CDR3, taken from reference TRBV11-2 and TRBJ1-5): EAGVAQSPRYKIIEKRQSVAFWCNPISGHATLYWYQQILGQGPKLLIQFQNNGVVDDSQLPKDRFSAERLKGVDSTLKIQPAKLEDSAVYLCASSLWTGGNQPQHFGDGTRLSIL.

The chain recombines TRBV28 with TRBJ2-5; 8 bases are shared with TRBD2. Trimming cost V 1 base and J 4 bases; bases outside gene matches: 5. CDR1 is MDHEN and CDR2 is SYDVKM in the germline V gene. The CDR3 is 15 amino acids. CDR3 sequence: CASSLYRGGAETQYF. In nucleotides, the CDR3 is TGTGCCAGCAGTTTATACCGGGGGGGGGCAGAGACCCAGTACTTC.

A single count supports this clone. V usage is TRBV29-1 and J usage is TRBJ1-1; 8 positions agree with TRBD1. The CDR3 covers 13 residues. Germline-derived CDR1 and CDR2 are SQVTM and ANQGSEA. With V trimmed by 6 bases and J by 3 bases, 6 bases remained unmatched. Here the CDR3 DNA reads TGCAGCGTGCGGACAGGGATCGACACTGAAGCTTTCTTT. Translating gives CSVRTGIDTEAFF.

V is TRBV28 and J is TRBJ1-4, with a weak D call TRBD1 (5 bases). Germline loops: CDR1 MDHEN, CDR2 SYDVKM. This CDR3 contains 15 residues. V was trimmed by 3 bases and J by 5 bases, leaving 13 bases between them. CDR3 loop: CASSFGGRKNEKLFF. The DNA of the CDR3 is TGTGCCAGCAGTTTCGGGGGACGGAAGAATGAAAAACTGTTTTTT.

This chain joins TRBV25-1 and TRBJ2-5; 9 bases match TRBD2. With V trimmed by 4 bases and J by 5 bases, 5 bases remained unmatched. Germline lookup yields CDR1 MGHDK and CDR2 SYGVNS. CDR3 length: 14 residues. The CDR3 is CASSASGGIETQYF. The CDR3, as DNA: TGTGCCAGCAGTGCAAGCGGGGGGATCGAGACCCAGTACTTC.

This clone appeared a few times. The chain combines TRBV27 with TRBJ1-2; a weak D match, TRBD1 (6 bases). Trimming removed 5 bases at V and 4 bases at J, with 14 bases between. Germline CDR1 and CDR2: MNHEY and SMNVEV (reference sequence). The CDR3 contains 14 residues. DNA of the CDR3: TGTGCCAGCAGTACGGACAGTGGTGTCTATGGCTACACCTTC. Amino acids: CASSTDSGVYGYTF.

The genes are TRBV6-4 and TRBJ2-1, with 11 nucleotides matching TRBD2. CDR1 and CDR2 from the germline V gene are MRHNA and SNTAGT. The CDR3 has 15 amino acids. After removal of 6 bases from V and 7 bases from J, the junction contained 8 bases not matched to a gene. This chain's CDR3 is CASSSLAGVGNEQFF. The CDR3 DNA follows: TGTGCCAGCAGCTCACTAGCGGGGGTGGGGAATGAGCAGTTCTTC.

This chain connects TRBV6-5 to TRBJ2-7; TRBD1 matches 9 bases. Germline V gene sequence: CDR1 MNHEY, CDR2 SVGAGI. The CDR3 has 16 residues. V was clipped by 4 bases and J by 6 bases; unmatched bases: 13. The CDR3 nucleotides are TGTGCCAGCAGTTTGCTGAAACCGGGACAGGGTGGCGAGCAGTACTTC. Translating it yields CASSLLKPGQGGEQYF.

CDR3 DNA sequence: TGTGCCAGCAGCCCACAAAACTCTGGGGCCAACGTCCTGACTTTC. It specifies CASSPQNSGANVLTF. The rearrangement links TRBV7-9 to TRBJ2-6; D not certain. CDR3 length: 15 residues. Germline V gene sequence: CDR1 SEHNR, CDR2 FQNEAQ (reference sequence). V was cut by 5 bases and J by 0 bases, with 8 bases left in between.

The genes are TRBV18 and TRBJ1-3; 7 bases line up with TRBD1. Germline V gene data show CDR1 as KGHSH and CDR2 as LQKENI. V lost 3 bases to trimming and J lost 2 bases; unmatched junction nucleotides: 1. This CDR3 comprises 14 residues. CDR3: CASSPRGTGNTIYF. CDR3 DNA: TGTGCCAGCTCACCCAGGGGGACTGGAAACACCATATATTTT.

With respect to this clone: This may stem from a read error, because a much larger clone lies one nucleotide away. The chain links TRBV6-6 to TRBJ1-6, with D hard to call. The V end lost 6 bases, the J end lost 7 bases, and 7 bases lay between the germline ends. The germline V gene encodes CDR1 MNHNY and CDR2 SVGAGI (reference sequence). The CDR3 is made up of 12 amino acids. CDR3 coding DNA: TGTGCCAGCAGCCCCCCGAATTCACCCCTCCACTTT. This encodes CASSPPNSPLHF.